Listed below are T cell receptor beta chains from one sample, sequenced in a study of blood T cell repertoires in COVID-19. Method: immunoSEQ multiplex PCR; TCRdb's copy keeps in-frame clones and lacks some. The data contain approximately 180,000 clones, approximately 85% of them seen just once; the ten biggest clones take up 3% to 3.5%. The specimen was peripheral blood. Every receptor here comes from a man aged 55 to 69 with acute or convalescent COVID-19. CDR3s include the opening cysteine and the closing phenylalanine or tryptophan. Each record gives: J gene, D gene, V gene, clone size, CDR3 protein, CDR3 DNA. The D gene is left open where the match is weak. The size entry is marked missing in some rows and otherwise reads once, few, many or a size class.

>TRBJ1-4|.|TRBV9|few
CASSVEQGGGNEKLFF
TGTGCCAGCAGCGTAGAACAGGGAGGGGGTAATGAAAAACTGTTTTTT
>TRBJ2-7|.|TRBV11-2|once
CASSLLPEISYEQYF
TGTGCCAGCAGCTTACTGCCGGAGATCTCCTACGAGCAGTACTTC
>TRBJ2-3|.|TRBV5-1|.
CASSLGGVTDTQYF
TGCGCCAGCAGCTTGGGCGGGGTTACAGATACGCAGTATTTT
>TRBJ2-7|TRBD2|TRBV27|.
CASRHRGLAGYEQYF
TGTGCCAGCAGACACCGGGGACTAGCGGGGTACGAGCAGTACTTC
>TRBJ2-7|.|TRBV18|.
CASSRTDSYEQYF
TGTGCCAGCTCTCGGACAGACTCCTACGAGCAGTACTTC
>TRBJ2-7|TRBD1|TRBV5-4|.
CASSSKKGQGSNEQYF
TGTGCCAGCAGCTCAAAGAAGGGACAGGGAAGCAACGAGCAGTACTTC
>TRBJ2-7|TRBD1|TRBV4-1|.
CASSHGPGQGAHEQYF
TGCGCCAGCAGCCATGGACCGGGACAGGGGGCCCACGAGCAGTACTTC
>TRBJ2-7|.|TRBV19|.
CAFRGHASSYEQYF
TGTGCCTTTAGGGGCCATGCTAGCTCCTACGAGCAGTACTTC
>TRBJ2-4|TRBD1|TRBV28|.
CASSFPGQGRLYF
TGTGCCAGCAGTTTCCCGGGACAGGGACGTTTATACTTC
>TRBJ1-4|.|TRBV28|.
CASSLVGTNNEKLFF
TGTGCCAGCAGCTTAGTCGGGACAAATAATGAAAAACTGTTTTTT
>TRBJ2-1|TRBD1|TRBV4-2|.
CASSQDPGQGALYEQFF
TGTGCCAGCAGCCAAGATCCGGGACAGGGGGCCCTCTATGAGCAGTTCTTC
>TRBJ2-7|TRBD2|TRBV18|.
CASSPAGLAGTYEQYF
TGTGCCAGCTCACCCGCGGGACTAGCGGGAACCTACGAGCAGTACTTC
>TRBJ2-3|TRBD2|TRBV29-1|.
CSVKPGTSDSTDTQYF
TGCAGCGTAAAACCCGGGACTAGCGATAGCACAGATACGCAGTATTTT
>TRBJ1-1|TRBD1|TRBV7-3|.
CASSPRDSWGTEAFF
TGTGCCAGCAGCCCTCGGGACAGTTGGGGCACTGAAGCTTTCTTT
>TRBJ2-7|TRBD2|TRBV9|.
CASSKGLAGSYEQYF
TGTGCCAGCAGCAAGGGACTAGCCGGCTCCTACGAGCAGTACTTC
>TRBJ2-1|.|TRBV6-6|.
CASSLYRVDEQFF
TGTGCCAGCAGTCTATACAGGGTGGACGAGCAGTTCTTC
>TRBJ2-7|TRBD1|TRBV7-9|.
CASSQPGTGSYEQYF
TGTGCCAGCAGCCAGCCTGGGACAGGGTCCTACGAGCAGTACTTC
>TRBJ2-5|.|TRBV7-7|.
CASSLAVAAGGETQYF
TGTGCTAGCAGCTTAGCAGTTGCAGCGGGTGGGGAGACCCAGTACTTC
>TRBJ2-7|.|TRBV2|.
CASRDSDYEQYF
TGTGCCAGCAGGGACAGTGACTACGAGCAGTACTTC
>TRBJ1-5|.|TRBV7-9|.
CASSHRDRSKQPQHF
TGTGCCAGCAGCCACAGGGACCGCTCGAAGCAGCCCCAGCATTTT
>TRBJ1-6|TRBD1|TRBV11-2|.
CARGDRVRNSPLHF
TGTGCCAGGGGAGACAGGGTAAGGAATTCACCCCTCCACTTT
>TRBJ2-6|.|TRBV28|.
CASSLAGTGANVLTF
TGTGCCAGCAGTTTGGCGGGGACTGGGGCCAACGTCCTGACTTTC
>TRBJ2-1|TRBD2|TRBV9|.
CASSVPGLAGVQVNEQFF
TGTGCCAGCAGCGTACCGGGACTAGCGGGAGTTCAGGTCAATGAGCAGTTCTTC
>TRBJ1-5|.|TRBV4-2|.
CASSQEQALSNQPQHF
TGTGCCAGCAGCCAAGAGCAAGCTCTGAGCAATCAGCCCCAGCATTTT
>TRBJ2-3|.|TRBV3-1/TRBV3-2|.
CASSLRVSGTDTQYF
TGTGCCAGCAGCCTTCGTGTTAGCGGCACAGATACGCAGTATTTT
>TRBJ2-6|TRBD1|TRBV2|.
CASSEKGQLLYSGANVLTF
TGTGCCAGCAGTGAGAAGGGACAGCTTCTTTACTCTGGGGCCAACGTCCTGACTTTC
>TRBJ1-5|.|TRBV19|.
CASRKDRDSNQPQHF
TGTGCCAGTAGAAAGGACAGAGATAGCAATCAGCCCCAGCATTTT
>TRBJ2-2|TRBD2|TRBV27|.
CASSLTSGNTGELFF
TGTGCCAGCAGTTTGACTAGCGGGAACACCGGGGAGCTGTTTTTT
>TRBJ2-5|.|TRBV28|once
CASSLLGPGAQYF
TGTGCCAGCAGTTTATTAGGACCCGGGGCCCAGTACTTC
>TRBJ1-5|TRBD1|TRBV24-1|.
CATSDGTGPNQPQHF
TGTGCCACCAGTGATGGGACAGGACCCAATCAGCCCCAGCATTTT
>TRBJ2-1|.|TRBV19|.
CASRLTNSNEQFF
TGTGCCAGTAGACTTACCAATTCCAATGAGCAGTTCTTC
>TRBJ2-7|TRBD1|TRBV5-1|.
CASSSSSRDRGYYEQYF
TGCGCCAGCAGCTCCTCTTCCCGGGACAGGGGATACTACGAGCAGTACTTC
>TRBJ1-1|.|TRBV7-9|.
CASSRITANTEAFF
TGTGCCAGCAGCCGGATAACAGCGAACACTGAAGCTTTCTTT
>TRBJ2-1|TRBD1|TRBV18|.
CASSLGTGAYNEQFF
TGTGCCAGCTCCCTTGGGACAGGGGCCTACAATGAGCAGTTCTTC
>TRBJ2-5|.|TRBV25-1|.
CASSEYRGSQRETQYF
TGTGCCAGCAGTGAATATAGAGGCAGTCAGCGAGAGACCCAGTACTTC
>TRBJ2-3|.|TRBV7-6|.
CASTEGAGTDTQYF
TGTGCCAGCACGGAGGGGGCGGGAACAGATACGCAGTATTTT
>TRBJ2-5|.|TRBV28|.
CASSFTRGGVTQYF
TGTGCCAGCAGTTTCACTAGAGGCGGAGTGACCCAGTACTTC
>TRBJ2-1|TRBD1|TRBV28|few
CASSSQTGGWQFF
TGTGCCAGCAGTTCTCAGACAGGGGGTTGGCAGTTCTTC
>TRBJ1-1|.|TRBV14|.
CASSQRVLTEAFF
TGTGCCAGCAGCCAACGGGTACTCACTGAAGCTTTCTTT
>TRBJ2-3|.|TRBV9|.
CASSPAEGPPDTQYF
TGTGCCAGCAGCCCCGCCGAGGGCCCTCCAGATACGCAGTATTTT
>TRBJ2-7|TRBD2|TRBV4-1|.
CASSLGTSVTYEQYF
TGCGCCAGCAGCCTAGGGACTAGCGTAACCTACGAGCAGTACTTC